Below, one TCR beta chain is given with its context. Its antigen remains unknown. The table came from immunoSEQ multiplex PCR; TCRdb's copy has only in-frame clones and leaves some out. The sample lists roughly 150,000 clones, around 92% seen once, with about 9.4% in the top ten. This record comes from a study of cytomegalovirus exposure and HLA in healthy donors. Germline CDR1 reads SGHRS; CDR2 reads YFSETQ. The CDR3 extends over 14 amino acids. The V segment lost 3 bases and the J segment 5 bases; nucleotides outside the gene matches: 6. Study results and limitations: According to a subsequent analysis, TCR clusters from the first cohort were inclined to appear together in the 120 validation repertoires. Investigators reported 150 to 200 TCR beta chains as tied to cytomegalovirus. Confirmation in vitro established that a few CMV-associated chains were specific for CMV antigens.

The clonotype was recovered from a woman under 30 in good health and CMV-seropositive. Sequencing was carried out using PBMCs. The chain recombines TRBV5-1 with TRBJ2-7; TRBD1 matches 9 bases. The CDR3 coding sequence is TGCGCCAGCAGCTGGGGACAGGGTAGGGACGAGCAGTACTTC. Translation: CASSWGQGRDEQYF. The full variable domain, its missing parts supplied by reference TRBV5-1 and TRBJ2-7, is KAGVTQTPRYLIKTRGQQVTLSCSPISGHRSVSWYQQTPGQGLQFLFEYFSETQRNKGNFPGRFSGRQFSNSRSEMNVSTLELGDSALYLCASSWGQGRDEQYFGPGTRLTVT.